This T cell receptor beta chain derives from a study of tumor-infiltrating lymphocytes in localized non-small cell lung cancer. Study in general: Some samples were collected after neoadjuvant chemotherapy; smokers, never-smokers and several histologies were included. From each patient, both tumor and uninvolved lung, non-adjacent to tumor, were sampled.

Trimming removed 4 bases from V and 6 bases from J; junction bases left unmatched: 11. The V gene's germline CDR1 is SGDLS and CDR2 YYNGEE. CDR3 size: 16 residues. Overall study results and limits: Tumor T-cell fraction was not associated with recurrence-free survival. Tumors had more T cell infiltration than uninvolved lung, per TCRbeta sequencing and CD3 counts.

Sequencing used immunoSEQ multiplex PCR; TCRdb keeps in-frame clones, though not all of them. The table has 21,000 or so clones, roughly 73% seen once. In regard to this clone: The antigen is not known.

The chain carries TRBV9 and TRBJ2-3; 10 bases are shared with TRBD2. The clonotype comes from a human donor with non-small cell lung cancer. Sequencing used lung tumor tissue. CDR3 amino acids: CASSQVAGGGSDTQYF. As DNA, the CDR3 is TGTGCCAGCAGCCAAGTAGCGGGGGGTGGCTCGGATACGCAGTATTTT.